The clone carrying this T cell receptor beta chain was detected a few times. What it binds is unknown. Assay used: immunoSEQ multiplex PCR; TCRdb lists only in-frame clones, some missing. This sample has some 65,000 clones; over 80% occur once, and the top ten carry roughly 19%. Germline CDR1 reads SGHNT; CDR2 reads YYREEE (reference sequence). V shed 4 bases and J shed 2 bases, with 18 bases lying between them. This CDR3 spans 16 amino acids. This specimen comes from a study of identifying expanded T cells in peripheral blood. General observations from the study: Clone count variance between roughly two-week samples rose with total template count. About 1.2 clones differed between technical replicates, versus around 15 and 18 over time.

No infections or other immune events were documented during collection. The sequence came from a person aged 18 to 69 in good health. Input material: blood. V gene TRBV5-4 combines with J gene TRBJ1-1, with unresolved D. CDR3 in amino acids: CASSRTVAPLNTEAFF. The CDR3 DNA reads TGTGCCAGCAGCCGAACAGTAGCGCCTTTAAACACTGAAGCTTTCTTT. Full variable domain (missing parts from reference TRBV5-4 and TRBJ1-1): ETGVTQSPTHLIKTRGQQVTLRCSSQSGHNTVSWYQQALGQGPQFIFQYYREEENGRGNFPPRFSGLQFPNYSSELNVNALELDDSALYLCASSRTVAPLNTEAFFGQGTRLTVV.